What follows are 30 T cell receptor beta chains derived from one specimen sequenced in a study of CD8+ T cells in alopecia areata listed by TCRdb under 2018. Libraries were constructed by the immunoSEQ multiplex PCR assay. RNA was extracted from all samples and reverse transcribed into cDNA as template for TCR sequencing. Imported from immuneACCESS, the table was reduced by TCRdb to in-frame sequences with V and J called. These copies leave out some clones; in studies compared against another copy, an unresolved V gene accounts for under half, and the cause of the remainder is not known. This sample is represented by 200,000 to 250,000 clones; 50% to 60% of them were singletons. Together, the top ten hold 0.45% of the sample. The sample's time point label, decoded: baseline before oral tofacitinib. The source was CD4+ T cells sorted from blood, collected at week 0. Receptors were obtained from a human donor with alopecia areata.

This clone was detected a few times. J is TRBJ2-4 and V is TRBV30; 11 bases align to TRBD2. Germline trimming cut 2 bases from V and 0 bases from J; bases unmatched to any gene: 9. The length of the CDR3 is 18 residues. Germline CDR1 reads GTSNPN; CDR2 reads SVGIG (reference sequence). The DNA for the CDR3 is TGTGCCTGGAGTCAACGGGCTAGCGGGAGGCCAGCCAAAAACATTCAGTACTTC. This gives the protein CAWSQRASGRPAKNIQYF.

This clone has only one observation. The gene calls are TRBV6-5 and TRBJ1-5; a weak D match, TRBD1 (5 bases). The CDR3 extends over 11 amino acids. Trimming shortened V by 6 bases and J by 11 bases, and 11 bases separated the two germline ends. Germline lookup yields CDR1 MNHEY and CDR2 SVGAGI. The CDR3 DNA sequence: TGTGCCAGCAGCAACGCAGGGACCCAGCATTTT. Its translation is CASSNAGTQHF.

This sequence joins TRBV5-1 and TRBJ2-7; D is undetermined. Trimming took 6 bases from V and 3 from J, leaving 16 bases between them. Per germline, CDR1 SGHRS and CDR2 YFSETQ. CDR3 length: 14 residues. DNA of the CDR3: TGCGCCAGCACTCCGGGCCCGGCGCGCTACGAGCAGTACTTC. This gives the protein CASTPGPARYEQYF.

The rearrangement links TRBV5-6 to TRBJ1-2; D remains unclear. Per the germline V gene, CDR1 is SGHDT and CDR2 is YYEEEE. Trimming cost V 2 bases and J 4 bases, with 12 bases left between them. The CDR3 is 14 residues long. CDR3 nucleotides: TGTGCCAGCAGCTTTTACAACAAGGCCTATGGCTACACCTTC. This translates into CASSFYNKAYGYTF.

This clone was recorded once. The gene calls are TRBV4-1 and TRBJ1-4; D not certain. CDR3 size: 14 residues. Trimming pared 5 bases from V and 6 bases from J, leaving 13 bases between. Germline lookup yields CDR1 MGHRA and CDR2 YSYEKL. The CDR3 sequence: CASSRAALDEKLFF. The CDR3 nucleotides are TGCGCCAGCAGCAGGGCCGCGCTAGATGAAAAACTGTTTTTT.

The chain employs TRBV11-2 and TRBJ2-1, with 9 bases that match TRBD1. Germline values: CDR1 SGHAT, CDR2 FQNNGV. The CDR3 is made up of 15 amino acids. J was trimmed by 6 bases and V by 4 bases; bases with no gene match: 7. The CDR3 sequence is CASSSRGQGTNEQFF. The CDR3 DNA sequence: TGTGCCAGCAGCTCGCGAGGACAGGGGACCAATGAGCAGTTCTTC.

The chain has TRBV6-5 and TRBJ1-2, with TRBD1 as a possible D gene (6 bases). CDR1 is MNHEY and CDR2 is SVGAGI in the germline V gene. Trimming removed 2 bases at V and 2 bases at J, with 12 bases between. The CDR3 has 15 residues. The CDR3 loop is CASSYNLGHNYGYTF. The CDR3 nucleotides are TGTGCCAGCAGTTACAATCTGGGACACAACTATGGCTACACCTTC.

V usage is TRBV19 and J usage is TRBJ1-2; no clear D gene. This CDR3 is 17 amino acids long. Germline-derived CDR1 and CDR2 are LNHDA and SQIVND (reference sequence). V was cut by 3 bases and J by 2 bases, with 19 bases left in between. In DNA form, the CDR3 reads TGTGCCAGTAGTATCGTTCTTCCCCACCGGGCCAACTATGGCTACACCTTC. Translated: CASSIVLPHRANYGYTF.

This clone was picked up a small number of times. The chain combines TRBV4-1 with TRBJ1-5, with 9 nucleotides matching TRBD1. The CDR3 spans 16 residues. Germline-derived CDR1 and CDR2 are MGHRA and YSYEKL. The trim removed 3 bases at V and 7 bases at J, leaving 10 bases unmatched. Written as DNA, the CDR3 is TGCGCCAGCAGCCAGCCCTGGGACAGGGCTTACCAGCCCCAGCATTTT. It codes for CASSQPWDRAYQPQHF.

This clone was counted only a few times. This chain joins TRBV6-5 and TRBJ2-3; D uncertain. With 5 bases removed from V and 6 bases from J, the gap between germline ends came to 12 bases. This CDR3 spans 13 amino acids. Per the germline V gene, CDR1 is MNHEY and CDR2 is SVGAGI. The chain's CDR3 is CASSESPRDTQYF. The CDR3 coding sequence is TGTGCCAGCAGTGAGTCCCCCAGGGATACGCAGTATTTT.

The V call is TRBV6-6, the J call TRBJ1-2; tentative D call: TRBD1 (6 bases). Trimming cost V 8 bases and J 0 bases, with 16 bases left between them. Looked up from germline, CDR1 is MNHNY and CDR2 is SVGAGI (reference sequence). This CDR3 comprises 15 residues. The CDR3: CASRTGQSSNYGYTF. DNA for the CDR3: TGTGCCAGCCGAACCGGACAGTCATCTAACTATGGCTACACCTTC.

The chain uses TRBV7-9 and TRBJ2-3; the D is unclear. V lost 3 bases and J 2 bases, leaving 3 bases between the germline ends. This CDR3 region has 12 residues. Germline V gene data show CDR1 as SEHNR and CDR2 as FQNEAQ (reference sequence). The CDR3 nucleotides are TGTGCCAGCAGCTTCGCCACAGATACGCAGTATTTT. It is translated as CASSFATDTQYF.

The genes are TRBV29-1 and TRBJ2-2; D is undetermined. There are 13 residues in the CDR3. Trimming pared 5 bases from V and 2 bases from J, leaving 9 bases between. In germline, CDR1 is SQVTM, CDR2 ANQGSEA. This CDR3 is CSVLQINTGELFF. The CDR3 nucleotides are TGCAGCGTTTTACAGATCAACACCGGGGAGCTGTTTTTT.

As DNA, the CDR3 is TGTGCCAGCAGTTACGCCGGTCACACAGATACGCAGTATTTT. Translation: CASSYAGHTDTQYF. The gene calls are TRBV6-5 and TRBJ2-3; no clear D. CDR1 is MNHEY, CDR2 SVGAGI, per germline. Deletions cut 2 bases from V and 2 bases from J, with 8 bases between. The CDR3 is made up of 14 amino acids.

The V gene is TRBV4-2, the J gene TRBJ1-2; no definite D call. V lost 0 bases, J lost 5 bases, and 7 bases lay in between. CDR3 length: 13 amino acids. Germline V gene lookup returns CDR1 LGHNA and CDR2 YNFKEQ. CDR3 in amino acids: CASSQEIGYGYTF. The CDR3 DNA is TGTGCCAGCAGCCAAGAGATAGGGTATGGCTACACCTTC.

The gene calls are TRBV6-5 and TRBJ1-5, with 11 bases lining up with TRBD1. V trimming: 6 bases; J trimming: 4 bases; junction bases outside the gene matches: 5. This CDR3 comprises 15 residues. Germline loops: CDR1 MNHEY, CDR2 SVGAGI. DNA for the CDR3: TGTGCCAGCAGCCAGGACAGGGGGCGTAATCAGCCCCAGCATTTT. Translated: CASSQDRGRNQPQHF.

This clone showed up just a few times. This sequence joins TRBV29-1 and TRBJ1-2; TRBD1 might be the D (5 bases). This CDR3 is 10 amino acids long. In germline, CDR1 is SQVTM, CDR2 ANQGSEA. The V and J ends lost 3 bases and 8 bases respectively, with 7 bases between them. The CDR3 region has the DNA TGCAGCGTTGATGAGGGGGGCTACACCTTC. Translated, it gives CSVDEGGYTF.

This clone was found once. The rearrangement uses TRBV7-2 and TRBJ1-1, with D unresolved. Germline CDR1 SGHTA, CDR2 FQGNSA. The ends were cut back, 0 bases at V and 3 bases at J, with 17 bases in the middle. The length of the CDR3 is 17 residues. The CDR3 spells CASSLAGNSLAYTEAFF. CDR3 nucleotides: TGTGCCAGCAGCTTAGCGGGTAACAGCCTTGCGTACACTGAAGCTTTCTTT.

This clone was detected many times. The chain is built from TRBV7-6 and TRBJ1-1, with D unresolved. Germline loops: CDR1 SGHVS, CDR2 FNYEAQ. The V and J ends lost 2 bases and 4 bases respectively, with 11 bases between them. This CDR3 is 14 amino acids long. The CDR3 nucleotides are TGTGCCAGCAGCTTATCCATGGGGTCCACTGAAGCTTTCTTT. Residues: CASSLSMGSTEAFF.

The chain recombines TRBV6-5 with TRBJ2-1, with TRBD1 identical over 9 bases. The V and J ends lost 6 bases and 8 bases, in that order; junction bases with no gene match: 8. The CDR3 consists of 14 residues. Germline V gene sequence: CDR1 MNHEY, CDR2 SVGAGI. Written as DNA, the CDR3 is TGTGCCAGCAGCAACAGGGGGCTGAGTGATGAGCAGTTCTTC. Translation gives CASSNRGLSDEQFF.

There are a few counts of this clone. The chain is built from TRBV5-6 and TRBJ1-2; 12 bases line up with TRBD1. The CDR3 is 15 residues long. Trimming at V came to 5 bases and at J to 7 bases, leaving 9 bases not matched to a gene. Per the germline V gene, CDR1 is SGHDT and CDR2 is YYEEEE. The CDR3 sequence is CASRPRGQGASGYTF. As DNA, the CDR3 is TGTGCCAGCAGACCGAGGGGACAGGGGGCGTCTGGCTACACCTTC. Drawing the rest from reference TRBV5-6 and TRBJ1-2, the complete variable domain is DAGVTQSPTHLIKTRGQQVTLRCSPKSGHDTVSWYQQALGQGPQFIFQYYEEEERQRGNFPDRFSGHQFPNYSSELNVNALLLGDSALYLCASRPRGQGASGYTFGSGTRLTVV.

The chain carries TRBV9 and TRBJ1-2; weak D call: TRBD1 (6 bases). V lost 4 bases to trimming and J lost 5 bases, with 18 bases between them. CDR3 size: 15 residues. CDR1 SGDLS and CDR2 YYNGEE come from the germline V gene. The CDR3: CASSSRDGGAYGYTF. The CDR3 DNA reads TGTGCCAGCAGCTCCCGGGACGGGGGCGCGTATGGCTACACCTTC.

The genes are TRBV2 and TRBJ1-2, with D maybe TRBD1 (6 bases). The CDR3 has 14 residues. In germline, CDR1 is SNHLY, CDR2 FYNNEI. The germline V and J ends were trimmed by 0 bases and 4 bases, with 9 bases remaining between them. Here the CDR3 reads CASSEAGHSYGYTF. Written as DNA, the CDR3 is TGTGCCAGCAGTGAAGCGGGACACTCCTATGGCTACACCTTC.

The rearrangement joins TRBV30 to TRBJ1-2; 7 bases are a match to TRBD1. Germline CDR1 reads GTSNPN; CDR2 reads SVGIG (reference sequence). The V segment lost 3 bases and the J segment 8 bases; nucleotides outside the gene matches: 3. This CDR3 is built from 11 residues. CDR3 in amino acids: CAWRQGYGYTF. CDR3 DNA: TGTGCCTGGAGACAGGGGTACGGCTACACCTTC.

The sample holds a few counts of this clone. The chain combines TRBV20-1 with TRBJ2-3; no firm D call. Per the germline V gene, CDR1 is DFQATT and CDR2 is SNEGSKA (reference sequence). The CDR3 spans 11 residues. The V gene lost 7 bases and the J gene lost 0 bases, with 5 bases spanning the gap. The CDR3 nucleotides read TGCAGTGTCCCGAGCACAGATACGCAGTATTTT. Translated, it gives CSVPSTDTQYF.

This chain links TRBV9 with TRBJ2-1; 7 bases are shared with TRBD2. Germline CDR1 is SGDLS and CDR2 is YYNGEE. V trimming: 0 bases; J trimming: 8 bases; junction bases outside the gene matches: 11. The CDR3 length is 16 residues. The CDR3 sequence: CASSVDGAGEIYEQFF. The DNA of the CDR3 is TGTGCCAGCAGCGTAGACGGGGCGGGGGAGATATATGAGCAGTTCTTC.

V gene TRBV14 combines with J gene TRBJ2-7; 11 bases agree with TRBD2. CDR1 SGHDN and CDR2 FVKESK come from the germline V gene. Losses at the gene ends were 4 bases for V and 2 bases for J; bases not matched to a gene: 4. This CDR3 region has 15 residues. CDR3 amino acids: CASSLRLAGPYEQYF. The CDR3 bases are TGTGCCAGCAGCCTCAGACTAGCGGGGCCCTACGAGCAGTACTTC.

CDR3 nucleotides: TGTGCCAGCGGGACACCGAACACCGGGGAGCTGTTTTTT. Encoded protein: CASGTPNTGELFF. The chain employs TRBV4-2 and TRBJ2-2; weak D call: TRBD1 (6 bases). This CDR3 contains 13 residues. Per the germline V gene, CDR1 is LGHNA and CDR2 is YNFKEQ. V was trimmed by 8 bases and J by 0 bases, leaving 7 bases between them.

The CDR3 loop reads CAWGLLGGNGYTF. CDR3 sequence (DNA): TGTGCCTGGGGCCTCCTAGGTGGGAATGGCTACACCTTC. V and J are TRBV30 and TRBJ1-2; D gene uncertain. Germline V CDR1 and CDR2: GTSNPN, SVGIG (reference sequence). This CDR3 comprises 13 residues. The V gene lost 5 bases and the J gene lost 6 bases, with 16 bases spanning the gap.

Only a few counts were recorded for this clone. This chain uses TRBV6-5 with TRBJ1-1, with 10 positions matching TRBD1. The CDR3 totals 15 residues. V was pared by 3 bases and J by 3 bases, with 4 bases of the junction left unmatched. CDR1 is MNHEY, CDR2 SVGAGI, per germline. The CDR3 loop reads CASSYSGTGDTEAFF. DNA for the CDR3: TGTGCCAGCAGTTATTCCGGGACAGGGGACACTGAAGCTTTCTTT.